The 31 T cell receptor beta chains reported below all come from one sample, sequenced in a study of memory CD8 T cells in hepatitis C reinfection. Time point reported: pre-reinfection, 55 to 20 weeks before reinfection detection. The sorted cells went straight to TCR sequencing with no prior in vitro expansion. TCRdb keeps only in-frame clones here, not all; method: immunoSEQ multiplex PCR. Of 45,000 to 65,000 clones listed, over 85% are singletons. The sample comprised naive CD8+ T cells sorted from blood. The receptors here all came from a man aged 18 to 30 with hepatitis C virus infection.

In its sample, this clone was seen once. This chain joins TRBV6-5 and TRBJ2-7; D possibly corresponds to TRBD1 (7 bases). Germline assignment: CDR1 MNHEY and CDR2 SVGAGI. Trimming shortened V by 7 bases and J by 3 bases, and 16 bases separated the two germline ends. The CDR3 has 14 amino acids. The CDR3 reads CASNIRRGDYEQYF. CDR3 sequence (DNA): TGTGCCAGCAACATCCGCAGGGGGGACTACGAGCAGTACTTC.

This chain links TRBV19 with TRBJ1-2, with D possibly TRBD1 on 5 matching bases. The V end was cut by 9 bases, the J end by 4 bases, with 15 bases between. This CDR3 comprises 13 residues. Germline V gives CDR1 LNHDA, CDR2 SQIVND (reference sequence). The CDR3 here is CASAATDGYGYTF. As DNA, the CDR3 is TGTGCCAGCGCCGCGACAGATGGCTATGGCTACACCTTC. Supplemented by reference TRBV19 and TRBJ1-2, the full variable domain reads DGGITQSPKYLFRKEGQNVTLSCEQNLNHDAMYWYRQDPGQGLRLIYYSQIVNDFQKGDIAEGYSVSREKKESFPLTVTSAQKNPTAFYLCASAATDGYGYTFGSGTRLTVV.

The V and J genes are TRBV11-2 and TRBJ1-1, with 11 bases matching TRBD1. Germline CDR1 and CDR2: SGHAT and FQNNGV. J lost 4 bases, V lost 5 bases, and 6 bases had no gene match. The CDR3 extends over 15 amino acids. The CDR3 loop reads CASSARTGGFTEAFF. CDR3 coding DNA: TGTGCCAGCAGCGCAAGGACAGGGGGCTTCACTGAAGCTTTCTTT.

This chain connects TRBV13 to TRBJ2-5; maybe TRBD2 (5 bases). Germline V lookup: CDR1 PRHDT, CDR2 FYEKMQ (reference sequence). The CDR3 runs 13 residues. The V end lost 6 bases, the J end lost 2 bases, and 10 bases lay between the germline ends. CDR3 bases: TGTGCCAGCAGTACACGGGAACAAGAGACCCAGTACTTC. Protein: CASSTREQETQYF. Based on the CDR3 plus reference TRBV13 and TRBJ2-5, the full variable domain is AAGVIQSPRHLIKEKRETATLKCYPIPRHDTVYWYQQGPGQDPQFLISFYEKMQSDKGSIPDRFSAQQFSDYHSELNMSSLELGDSALYFCASSTREQETQYFGPGTRLLVL.

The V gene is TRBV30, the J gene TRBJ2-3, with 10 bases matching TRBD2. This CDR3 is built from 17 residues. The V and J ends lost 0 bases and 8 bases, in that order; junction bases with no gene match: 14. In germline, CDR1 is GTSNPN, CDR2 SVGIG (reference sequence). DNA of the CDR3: TGTGCCTGGAGTGTAGGGGCTAGCGGGGGACCTTCAGGTACGCAGTATTTT. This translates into CAWSVGASGGPSGTQYF.

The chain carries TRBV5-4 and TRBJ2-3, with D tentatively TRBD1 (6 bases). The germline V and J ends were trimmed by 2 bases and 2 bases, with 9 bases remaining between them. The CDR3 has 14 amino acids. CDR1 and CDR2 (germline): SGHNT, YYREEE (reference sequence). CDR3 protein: CASSFWTDTDTQYF. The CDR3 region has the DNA TGTGCCAGCAGCTTCTGGACAGACACAGATACGCAGTATTTT.

CDR3 nucleotide sequence: TGCGCCAGCAGCCAGCGGGAGGGCTTCCAAGAGACCCAGTACTTC. Residues: CASSQREGFQETQYF. The V call is TRBV4-1, the J call TRBJ2-5; 9 bases agree with TRBD2. The V segment lost 3 bases and the J segment 1 base; nucleotides outside the gene matches: 3. The CDR3 covers 15 residues. Germline-derived CDR1 and CDR2 are MGHRA and YSYEKL.

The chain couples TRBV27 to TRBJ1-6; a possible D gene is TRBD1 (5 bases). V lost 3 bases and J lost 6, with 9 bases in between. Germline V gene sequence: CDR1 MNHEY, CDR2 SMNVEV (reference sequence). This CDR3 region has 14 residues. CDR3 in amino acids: CASSLQGLNSPLHF. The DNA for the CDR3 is TGTGCCAGCAGTTTGCAGGGTCTTAATTCACCCCTCCACTTT.

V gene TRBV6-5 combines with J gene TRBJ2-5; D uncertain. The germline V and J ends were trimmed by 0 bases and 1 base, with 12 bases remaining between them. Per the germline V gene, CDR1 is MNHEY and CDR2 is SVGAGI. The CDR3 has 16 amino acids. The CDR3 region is CASSYSNAALQETQYF. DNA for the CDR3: TGTGCCAGCAGTTACTCGAACGCCGCACTCCAAGAGACCCAGTACTTC.

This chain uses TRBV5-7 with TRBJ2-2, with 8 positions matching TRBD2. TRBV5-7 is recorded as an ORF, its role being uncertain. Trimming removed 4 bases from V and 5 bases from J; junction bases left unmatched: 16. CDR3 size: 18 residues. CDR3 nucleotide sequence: TGTGCCAGCAGCCCCTGGGATGGGACTAGAGATCCGACCGGGGAGCTGTTTTTT. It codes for CASSPWDGTRDPTGELFF.

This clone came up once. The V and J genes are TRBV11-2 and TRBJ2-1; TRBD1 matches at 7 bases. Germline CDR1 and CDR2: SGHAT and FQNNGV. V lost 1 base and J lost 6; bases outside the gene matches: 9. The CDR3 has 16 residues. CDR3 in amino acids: CASSLGKQGPFNEQFF. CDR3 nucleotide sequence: TGTGCCAGCAGCTTAGGAAAACAGGGGCCCTTCAATGAGCAGTTCTTC.

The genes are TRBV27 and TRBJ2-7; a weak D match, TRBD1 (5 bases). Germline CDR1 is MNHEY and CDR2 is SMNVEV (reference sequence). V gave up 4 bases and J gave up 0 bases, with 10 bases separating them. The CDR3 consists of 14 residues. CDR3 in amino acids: CASSSGQTSYEQYF. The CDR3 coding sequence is TGTGCCAGCAGTTCCGGACAAACCTCCTACGAGCAGTACTTC.

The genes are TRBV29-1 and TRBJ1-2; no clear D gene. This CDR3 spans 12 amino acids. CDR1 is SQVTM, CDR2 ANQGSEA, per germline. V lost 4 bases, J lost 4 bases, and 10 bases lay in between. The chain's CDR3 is CSVAFGLYGYTF. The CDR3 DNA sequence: TGCAGCGTTGCTTTCGGACTCTATGGCTACACCTTC.

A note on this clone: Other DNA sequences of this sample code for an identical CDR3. In DNA form, the CDR3 reads TGTGCCAGCAGTCCTGGGGGGGTAGGCACTGAAGCTTTCTTT. Translation gives CASSPGGVGTEAFF. The chain employs TRBV7-2 and TRBJ1-1; maybe TRBD1 (5 bases). The germline V and J ends were trimmed by 6 bases and 4 bases, with 15 bases remaining between them. The CDR3 loop spans 14 amino acids. Germline V gene sequence: CDR1 SGHTA, CDR2 FQGNSA.

CDR3 residues: CASSSDISYEQYF. The CDR3 bases are TGTGCCAGCAGCAGTGACATTTCCTACGAGCAGTACTTC. The chain combines TRBV11-1 with TRBJ2-7; D uncertain. Trimming pared 5 bases from V and 1 base from J, leaving 9 bases between. Germline CDR1 SGHAT, CDR2 FQDESV (reference sequence). This CDR3 spans 13 amino acids.

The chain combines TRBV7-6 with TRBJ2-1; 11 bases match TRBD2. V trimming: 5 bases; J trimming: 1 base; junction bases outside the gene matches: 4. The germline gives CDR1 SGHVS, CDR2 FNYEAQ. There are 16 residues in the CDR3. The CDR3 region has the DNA TGTGCCAGCAGCCAAGTAGCGGGGGGGTCCTACAATGAGCAGTTCTTC. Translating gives CASSQVAGGSYNEQFF.

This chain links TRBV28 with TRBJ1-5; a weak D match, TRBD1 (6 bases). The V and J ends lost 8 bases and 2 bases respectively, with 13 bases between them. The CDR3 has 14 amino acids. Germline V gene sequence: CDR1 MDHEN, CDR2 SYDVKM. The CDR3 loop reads CASSRRTGNQPQHF. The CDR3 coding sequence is TGTGCCAGCTCAAGGCGGACAGGCAATCAGCCCCAGCATTTT.

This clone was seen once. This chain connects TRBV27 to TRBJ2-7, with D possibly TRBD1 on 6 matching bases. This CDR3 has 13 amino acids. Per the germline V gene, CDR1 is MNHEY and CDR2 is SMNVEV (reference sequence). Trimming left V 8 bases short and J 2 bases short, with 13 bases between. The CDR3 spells CASGTGSPYEQYV. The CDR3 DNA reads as TGTGCCAGCGGAACAGGGTCCCCCTACGAGCAGTACGTC.

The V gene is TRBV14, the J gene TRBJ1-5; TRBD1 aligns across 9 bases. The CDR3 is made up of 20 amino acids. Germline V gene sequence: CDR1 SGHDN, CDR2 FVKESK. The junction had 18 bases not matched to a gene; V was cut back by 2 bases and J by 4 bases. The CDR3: CASSQLRGGPGQGSNQPQHF. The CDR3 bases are TGTGCCAGCAGCCAACTCCGGGGGGGCCCGGGACAGGGTAGTAATCAGCCCCAGCATTTT.

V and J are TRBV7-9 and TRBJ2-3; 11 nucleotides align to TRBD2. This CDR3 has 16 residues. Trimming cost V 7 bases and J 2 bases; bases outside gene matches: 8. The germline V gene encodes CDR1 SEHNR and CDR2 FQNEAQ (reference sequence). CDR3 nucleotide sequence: TGTGCCAGCATCCCAATTAGCGGGGGGGTCACAGATACGCAGTATTTT. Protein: CASIPISGGVTDTQYF.

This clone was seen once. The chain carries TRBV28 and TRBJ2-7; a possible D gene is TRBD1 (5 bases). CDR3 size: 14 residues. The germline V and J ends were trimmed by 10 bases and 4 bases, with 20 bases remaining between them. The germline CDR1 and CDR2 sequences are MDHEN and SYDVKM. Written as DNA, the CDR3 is TGTGCCACCTCACAGGCAGGGCTCGCTTACGAGCAGTACTTC. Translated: CATSQAGLAYEQYF. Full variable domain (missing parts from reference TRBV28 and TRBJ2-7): DVKVTQSSRYLVKRTGEKVFLECVQDMDHENMFWYRQDPGLGLRLIYFSYDVKMKEKGDIPEGYSVSREKKERFSLILESASTNQTSMYLCATSQAGLAYEQYFGPGTRLTVT.

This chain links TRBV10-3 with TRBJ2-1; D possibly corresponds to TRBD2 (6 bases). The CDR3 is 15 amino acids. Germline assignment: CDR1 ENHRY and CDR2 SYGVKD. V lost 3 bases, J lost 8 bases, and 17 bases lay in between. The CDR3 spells CAISDYSTRDDEQFF. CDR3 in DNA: TGTGCCATCAGTGATTATTCGACTAGAGACGATGAGCAGTTCTTC.

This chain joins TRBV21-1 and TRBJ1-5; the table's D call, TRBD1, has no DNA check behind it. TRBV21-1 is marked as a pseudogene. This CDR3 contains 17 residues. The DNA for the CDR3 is TGTGCCAGCAGCAAAGGAGAGCAGGGCAATAGCAATCAGCCCCAGCATTTT. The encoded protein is CASSKGEQGNSNQPQHF.

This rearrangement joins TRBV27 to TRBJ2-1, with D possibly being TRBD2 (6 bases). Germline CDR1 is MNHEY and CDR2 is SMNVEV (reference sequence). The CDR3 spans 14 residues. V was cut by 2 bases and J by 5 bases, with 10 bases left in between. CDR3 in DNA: TGTGCCAGCAGTTTAACGGGAGACCACAATGAGCAGTTCTTC. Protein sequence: CASSLTGDHNEQFF.

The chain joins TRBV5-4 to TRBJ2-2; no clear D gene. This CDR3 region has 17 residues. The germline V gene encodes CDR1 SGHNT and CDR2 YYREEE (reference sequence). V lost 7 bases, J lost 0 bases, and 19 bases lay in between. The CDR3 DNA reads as TGTGCCAGCTCGTTCATGGCGGATTATACGAACACCGGGGAGCTGTTTTTT. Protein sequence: CASSFMADYTNTGELFF.

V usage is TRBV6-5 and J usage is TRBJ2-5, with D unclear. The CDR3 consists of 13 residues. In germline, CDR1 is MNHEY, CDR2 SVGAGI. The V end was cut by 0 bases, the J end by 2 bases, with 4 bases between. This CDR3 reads CASSYSYQETQYF. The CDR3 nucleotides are TGTGCCAGCAGTTACTCCTATCAAGAGACCCAGTACTTC.

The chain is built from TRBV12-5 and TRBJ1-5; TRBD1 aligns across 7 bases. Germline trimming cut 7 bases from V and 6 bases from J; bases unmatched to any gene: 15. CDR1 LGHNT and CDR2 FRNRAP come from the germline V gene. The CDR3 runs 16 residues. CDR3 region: CASAHPTPGGPQPQHF. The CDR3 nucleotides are TGTGCTAGTGCCCACCCAACCCCAGGGGGGCCTCAGCCCCAGCATTTT. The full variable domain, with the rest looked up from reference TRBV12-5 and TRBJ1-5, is DARVTQTPRHKVTEMGQEVTMRCQPILGHNTVFWYRQTMMQGLELLAYFRNRAPLDDSGMPKDRFSAEMPDATLATLKIQPSEPRDSAVYFCASAHPTPGGPQPQHFGDGTRLSIL.

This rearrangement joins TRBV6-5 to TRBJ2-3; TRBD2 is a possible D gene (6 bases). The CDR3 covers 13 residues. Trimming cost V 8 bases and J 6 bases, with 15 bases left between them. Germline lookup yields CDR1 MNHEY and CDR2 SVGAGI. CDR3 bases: TGTGCCAGCGCCGACCGGGGGTGGGATACGCAGTATTTT. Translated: CASADRGWDTQYF.

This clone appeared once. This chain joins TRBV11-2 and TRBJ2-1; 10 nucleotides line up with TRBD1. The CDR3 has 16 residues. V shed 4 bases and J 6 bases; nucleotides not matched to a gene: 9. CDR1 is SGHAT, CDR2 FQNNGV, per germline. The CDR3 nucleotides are TGTGCCAGCAGCTCCTCCTTGGGACAGGGGTCCAATGAGCAGTTCTTC. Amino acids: CASSSSLGQGSNEQFF.

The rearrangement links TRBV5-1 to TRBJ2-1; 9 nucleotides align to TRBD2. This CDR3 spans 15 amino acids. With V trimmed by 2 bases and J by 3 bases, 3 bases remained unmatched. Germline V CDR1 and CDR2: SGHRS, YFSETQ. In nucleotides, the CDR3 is TGCGCCAGCAGCTTTGCGGGGGGGGACTACAATGAGCAGTTCTTC. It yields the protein CASSFAGGDYNEQFF.

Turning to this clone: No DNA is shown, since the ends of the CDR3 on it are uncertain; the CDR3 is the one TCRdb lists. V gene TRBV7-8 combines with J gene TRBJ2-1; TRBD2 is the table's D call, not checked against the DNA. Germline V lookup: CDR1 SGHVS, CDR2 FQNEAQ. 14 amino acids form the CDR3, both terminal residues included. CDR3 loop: CASSLVGGGNEQLF.